These 20 T cell receptor beta chains came from one sample sequenced in a study of OX40 agonist ivuxolimab in advanced cancers. The table came from immunoSEQ multiplex PCR; TCRdb's copy has only in-frame clones and leaves some out. The table has tens of thousands of clones, roughly 92% seen once. Sequences were derived from CD4+ or CD8+ T cells sorted from blood, sampled in a trial of the OX40 agonist ivuxolimab. These receptor sequences come from an adult with an advanced solid tumor such as melanoma, head and neck, liver or kidney cancer.

J is TRBJ2-5 and V is TRBV15, with 7 bases fitting TRBD1. The tail of the sequence fits TRBJ2-7 better, so the J call may be wrong. The CDR3 has 18 amino acids. CDR1 LNHNV and CDR2 YYDKDF come from the germline V gene (reference sequence). The DNA for the CDR3 is TGTGCCACCAGCAGAGGGGCTAGGGGGCAGAAACTCTCCTACGAGCAGTACTTC. Translation: CATSRGARGQKLSYEQYF.

The chain has TRBV2 and TRBJ2-7; D is undetermined. V was clipped by 8 bases and J by 1 base, with 12 bases between them. Germline CDR1 SNHLY, CDR2 FYNNEI. This CDR3 contains 13 residues. The CDR3 nucleotides read TGTGCCAGCGATGGATACAGTTCCTACGAGCAGTACTTC. This sequence encodes CASDGYSSYEQYF.

This clone was seen once. The gene calls are TRBV2 and TRBJ2-6; D unresolved. The V gene lost 1 base and the J gene lost 1 base, with 8 bases spanning the gap. Germline CDR1 SNHLY, CDR2 FYNNEI. There are 16 residues in the CDR3. The CDR3 DNA reads as TGTGCCAGCAGTGAAGGTCCGCAGTCTGGGGCCAACGTCCTGACTTTC. This sequence encodes CASSEGPQSGANVLTF.

The V and J genes are TRBV19 and TRBJ2-1; TRBD2 aligns across 7 bases. CDR1 LNHDA and CDR2 SQIVND come from the germline V gene (reference sequence). The V and J ends lost 5 bases and 6 bases, in that order; junction bases with no gene match: 13. The CDR3 sequence is 16 residues long. Here the CDR3 DNA reads TGTGCCAGTAGTTCACGCGGGTTAGCGGGTCCCAATGAGCAGTTCTTC. This codes for CASSSRGLAGPNEQFF.

The CDR3 is CAIRIVGADTQYF. DNA of the CDR3: TGTGCCATCAGGATCGTAGGGGCAGATACGCAGTATTTT. The chain is built from TRBV10-3 and TRBJ2-3, with a possible D match to TRBD1 (5 bases). V lost 6 bases and J 4 bases, leaving 11 bases between the germline ends. Germline CDR1 reads ENHRY; CDR2 reads SYGVKD. The CDR3 extends over 13 amino acids.

The chain uses TRBV6-6 and TRBJ2-7, with 11 positions matching TRBD2. CDR3 size: 14 residues. The V and J ends lost 2 bases and 6 bases, in that order; junction bases with no gene match: 3. The germline CDR1 and CDR2 sequences are MNHNY and SVGAGI (reference sequence). The chain's CDR3 is CASSYPGTSGEQYF. CDR3 DNA: TGTGCCAGCAGTTACCCCGGGACTAGCGGCGAGCAGTACTTC.

This chain connects TRBV7-2 to TRBJ2-3; D may be TRBD2 (5 bases). The CDR3 runs 14 residues. V was trimmed by 3 bases and J by 0 bases, leaving 7 bases between them. The germline gives CDR1 SGHTA, CDR2 FQGNSA. In nucleotides, the CDR3 is TGTGCCAGCAGCTTGCAGCGGAGCACAGATACGCAGTATTTT. The encoded protein is CASSLQRSTDTQYF.

A note on this clone: Additional DNA sequences in this sample encode the identical CDR3. The V and J genes are TRBV27 and TRBJ1-2; D gene uncertain. This CDR3 is built from 13 residues. V was pared by 2 bases and J by 1 base, with 5 bases between. Germline V gives CDR1 MNHEY, CDR2 SMNVEV (reference sequence). CDR3 sequence: CASSLSGNYGYTF. In nucleotides, the CDR3 is TGTGCCAGCAGTTTAAGCGGTAACTATGGCTACACCTTC.

V is TRBV6-1 and J is TRBJ2-1, with D possibly being TRBD1 (6 bases). CDR1 MNHNS and CDR2 SASEGT come from the germline V gene. The CDR3 contains 14 residues. The V and J ends lost 6 bases and 6 bases respectively, with 15 bases between them. CDR3 in amino acids: CASRWGQVVNEQFF. In nucleotides, the CDR3 is TGTGCCAGCAGATGGGGGCAGGTTGTCAATGAGCAGTTCTTC.

The V and J genes are TRBV7-3 and TRBJ1-1; D gene ambiguous. The germline CDR1 and CDR2 sequences are SGHTA and FQGTGA. This CDR3 region has 13 residues. Trimming pared 3 bases from V and 2 bases from J, leaving 7 bases between. The CDR3 here is CASSFAANTEAFF. The CDR3 DNA follows: TGTGCCAGCAGCTTCGCCGCTAACACTGAAGCTTTCTTT.

The rearrangement links TRBV7-8 to TRBJ2-7, with 7 nucleotides matching TRBD2. This CDR3 contains 12 residues. Trimming took 5 bases from V and 9 from J; bases not matched to a gene: 7. Germline CDR1 and CDR2: SGHVS and FQNEAQ. CDR3 amino acids: CASSPGGGWQYF. The CDR3 DNA sequence: TGTGCCAGCAGCCCGGGGGGAGGGTGGCAGTACTTC.

The chain combines TRBV5-4 with TRBJ2-2; 8 bases map to TRBD2. The V gene's germline CDR1 is SGHNT and CDR2 YYREEE (reference sequence). V shed 2 bases, J shed 2 bases, and the junction held 5 bases outside the gene matches. The CDR3 has 16 amino acids. CDR3 loop: CASSLGLAVNTGELFF. The CDR3 bases are TGTGCCAGCAGCTTAGGACTAGCCGTTAACACCGGGGAGCTGTTTTTT.

The V call is TRBV5-1, the J call TRBJ2-7, with TRBD1 as a possible D gene (6 bases). Germline V gene data show CDR1 as SGHRS and CDR2 as YFSETQ. V was shortened by 0 bases and J by 0 bases, with 7 bases between the two germline ends. This CDR3 is 14 amino acids long. CDR3 sequence: CASSLGTASYEQYF. The DNA for the CDR3 is TGCGCCAGCAGCTTGGGGACAGCCTCCTACGAGCAGTACTTC.

The chain recombines TRBV4-3 with TRBJ2-5; a weak D match, TRBD2 (7 bases). Germline-derived CDR1 and CDR2 are LGHNA and YSLEER. The CDR3 is 13 residues long. V was cut by 4 bases and J by 7 bases, with 13 bases left in between. The CDR3 coding sequence is TGCGCCAGCAGCCGGAACAGGGAGGGGACCCAGTACTTC. It yields the protein CASSRNREGTQYF.

This chain joins TRBV7-9 and TRBJ1-2; D may be TRBD1 (5 bases). CDR1 is SEHNR and CDR2 is FQNEAQ in the germline V gene (reference sequence). The V end lost 5 bases, the J end lost 8 bases, and 18 bases lay between the germline ends. This CDR3 is built from 14 residues. This CDR3 reads CASSTSGTLRGYTF. The CDR3 region has the DNA TGTGCCAGCAGCACCTCCGGGACGCTGAGAGGCTACACCTTC.

The gene calls are TRBV10-3 and TRBJ1-4; D remains ambiguous. V was pared by 11 bases and J by 7 bases, with 17 bases between. CDR3 size: 13 residues. CDR1 is ENHRY and CDR2 is SYGVKD in the germline V gene. This chain's CDR3 is CASTAQGGEKLFF. CDR3 DNA: TGTGCCTCTACAGCTCAAGGCGGTGAAAAACTGTTTTTT.

The chain joins TRBV10-3 to TRBJ2-2; 7 nucleotides line up with TRBD2. Germline-derived CDR1 and CDR2 are ENHRY and SYGVKD. The V segment lost 5 bases and the J segment 4 bases; nucleotides outside the gene matches: 4. The CDR3 spans 14 residues. For the CDR3, the DNA is TGTGCCATCAGTCAGCGGGATATCACCGGGGAGCTGTTTTTT. This sequence encodes CAISQRDITGELFF.

The chain couples TRBV27 to TRBJ1-1, with D possibly TRBD1 on 5 matching bases. The V gene's germline CDR1 is MNHEY and CDR2 SMNVEV (reference sequence). This CDR3 comprises 13 residues. The V and J ends lost 9 bases and 1 base respectively, with 12 bases between them. As DNA, the CDR3 is TGTGCCAGATGGGGGTGGGCGAACACTGAAGCTTTCTTT. It codes for CARWGWANTEAFF.

V gene TRBV2 combines with J gene TRBJ1-2; D is uncertain. This CDR3 comprises 15 residues. Germline V gives CDR1 SNHLY, CDR2 FYNNEI. V lost 4 bases and J lost 0, with 12 bases in between. CDR3 loop: CASSAGSQANYGYTF. The CDR3 DNA reads as TGTGCCAGCAGTGCTGGCAGTCAAGCTAACTATGGCTACACCTTC.

The chain combines TRBV27 with TRBJ2-1; D gene unclear. Germline V gene lookup returns CDR1 MNHEY and CDR2 SMNVEV (reference sequence). This CDR3 contains 14 residues. Trimming took off 4 bases at V and 13 bases at J, with 20 bases between the two ends. The CDR3 region has the DNA TGTGCCAGCAGTTCCACCCCCCTCGTAGGACCCCAGTTCTTC. Protein product: CASSSTPLVGPQFF.